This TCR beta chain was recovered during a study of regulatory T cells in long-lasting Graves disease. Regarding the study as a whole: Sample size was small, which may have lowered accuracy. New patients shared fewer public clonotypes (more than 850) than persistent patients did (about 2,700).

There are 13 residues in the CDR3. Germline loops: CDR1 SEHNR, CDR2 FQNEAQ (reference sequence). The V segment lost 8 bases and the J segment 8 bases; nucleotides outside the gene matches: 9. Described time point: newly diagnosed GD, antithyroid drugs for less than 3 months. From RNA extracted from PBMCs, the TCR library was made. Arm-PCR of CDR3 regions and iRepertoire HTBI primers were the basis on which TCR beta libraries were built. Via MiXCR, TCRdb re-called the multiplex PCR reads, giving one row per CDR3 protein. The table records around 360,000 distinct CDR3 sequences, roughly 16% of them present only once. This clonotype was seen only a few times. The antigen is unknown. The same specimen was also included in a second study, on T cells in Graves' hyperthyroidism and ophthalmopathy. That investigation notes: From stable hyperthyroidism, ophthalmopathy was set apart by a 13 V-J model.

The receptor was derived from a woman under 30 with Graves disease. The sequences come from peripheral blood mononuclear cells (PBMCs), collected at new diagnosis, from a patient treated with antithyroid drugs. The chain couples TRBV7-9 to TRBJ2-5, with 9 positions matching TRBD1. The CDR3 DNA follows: TGTGCCAGCGTCCGGGACAGGGTCGATACCCAGTACTTC. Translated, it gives CASVRDRVDTQYF. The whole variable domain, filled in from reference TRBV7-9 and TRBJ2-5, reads DTGVSQNPRHKITKRGQNVTFRCDPISEHNRLYWYRQTLGQGPEFLTYFQNEAQLEKSRLLSDRFSAERPKGSFSTLEIQRTEQGDSAMYLCASVRDRVDTQYFGPGTRLLVL.